Shown below are 28 T cell receptor beta chains from a single sample sequenced in a study of blood T cell repertoires in COVID-19. Only in-frame clones appear in the TCRdb table, and some are missing; sequencing was by immunoSEQ multiplex PCR. The table lists fewer than 200,000 clones, roughly 87% of them singletons. The sequenced sample consisted of PBMCs or T cells enriched from blood (not recorded which). The receptor set was obtained from a human donor with acute COVID-19. The donor label of this sample is uncertain.

V gene TRBV30 combines with J gene TRBJ1-2; unclear D gene. V shed 1 base and J shed 6 bases, with 6 bases lying between them. The CDR3 is 11 amino acids. The germline CDR1 and CDR2 sequences are GTSNPN and SVGIG (reference sequence). DNA of the CDR3: TGTGCCTGGAGTGCAGGTGATGGCTACACCTTC. Protein sequence: CAWSAGDGYTF.

This clone was seen a handful of times. The V and J genes are TRBV25-1 and TRBJ1-2, with 9 bases fitting TRBD1. V lost 7 bases and J lost 5; bases outside the gene matches: 5. This CDR3 contains 13 residues. Germline CDR1 and CDR2: MGHDK and SYGVNS. DNA for the CDR3: TGTGCCAGCAAAGGAGGACAGGGGTATGGCTACACCTTC. Translating it yields CASKGGQGYGYTF.

V and J are TRBV6-5 and TRBJ2-5; TRBD1 agrees at 9 bases. Per the germline V gene, CDR1 is MNHEY and CDR2 is SVGAGI. V lost 2 bases, J lost 5 bases, and 6 bases stayed unmatched. The CDR3 spans 15 residues. DNA of the CDR3: TGTGCCAGCAGTTACCACAGGGGGCCGGGGGAGACCCAGTACTTC. This translates into CASSYHRGPGETQYF.

The chain is built from TRBV2 and TRBJ1-5; possible D gene TRBD1, 6 bases. Per germline, CDR1 SNHLY and CDR2 FYNNEI. This CDR3 spans 14 amino acids. Trimming took 5 bases from V and 2 from J, leaving 10 bases between them. In DNA, the CDR3 is TGTGCCAGCAGTCAACAGGGTGGCAATCAGCCCCAGCATTTT. Residues: CASSQQGGNQPQHF.

The V gene is TRBV30, the J gene TRBJ1-2; no reliable D call. The germline gives CDR1 GTSNPN, CDR2 SVGIG (reference sequence). This CDR3 comprises 14 residues. The V end was cut by 4 bases, the J end by 4 bases, with 16 bases between. DNA of the CDR3: TGTGCCTGGAAGGCGGGATATTCACGCTATGGCTACACCTTC. Its translation: CAWKAGYSRYGYTF.

The chain has TRBV19 and TRBJ2-1, with D possibly TRBD2 on 5 matching bases. Trimming stripped 7 bases from V and 9 bases from J, with 22 bases between. The CDR3 extends over 15 amino acids. Germline assignment: CDR1 LNHDA and CDR2 SQIVND (reference sequence). The CDR3 protein is CASTSYGAVEGEQFF. As DNA, the CDR3 is TGTGCCAGTACCTCTTACGGCGCCGTTGAGGGTGAGCAGTTCTTC. Drawing the rest from reference TRBV19 and TRBJ2-1, the complete variable domain is DGGITQSPKYLFRKEGQNVTLSCEQNLNHDAMYWYRQDPGQGLRLIYYSQIVNDFQKGDIAEGYSVSREKKESFPLTVTSAQKNPTAFYLCASTSYGAVEGEQFFGPGTRLTVL.

J is TRBJ1-5 and V is TRBV19; maybe TRBD1 (6 bases). CDR1 is LNHDA and CDR2 is SQIVND in the germline V gene (reference sequence). This CDR3 has 21 amino acids. The V end was cut by 2 bases, the J end by 0 bases, with 26 bases between. CDR3 amino acids: CASSIFGSGAGVLNSNQPQHF. The CDR3 DNA sequence: TGTGCCAGTAGTATATTTGGGTCCGGGGCAGGGGTTTTAAATAGCAATCAGCCCCAGCATTTT.

The V and J genes are TRBV6-5 and TRBJ1-3, with 8 bases fitting TRBD1. The V segment lost 4 bases and the J segment 1 base; nucleotides outside the gene matches: 6. The CDR3 has 16 residues. Germline V gene sequence: CDR1 MNHEY, CDR2 SVGAGI. The CDR3 DNA sequence: TGTGCCAGCAGTTCCGGGACAGGTATTTCTGGAAACACCATATATTTT. The encoded protein is CASSSGTGISGNTIYF.

The genes are TRBV7-2 and TRBJ1-1, with D possibly being TRBD1 (5 bases). Per the germline V gene, CDR1 is SGHTA and CDR2 is FQGNSA. The CDR3 sequence is 15 residues long. V gave up 5 bases and J gave up 0 bases, with 13 bases separating them. As DNA, the CDR3 is TGTGCCAGCAGCCTAGTCGGGGGGATGAACACTGAAGCTTTCTTT. It specifies CASSLVGGMNTEAFF.

A single count supports this clone. The chain uses TRBV7-8 and TRBJ2-7; maybe TRBD2 (6 bases). The CDR3 spans 13 residues. Trimming removed 3 bases from V and 3 bases from J, with 9 bases in between. Germline values: CDR1 SGHVS, CDR2 FQNEAQ. This CDR3 reads CASSFKGLYEQYF. In DNA form, the CDR3 reads TGTGCCAGCAGCTTCAAGGGACTCTACGAGCAGTACTTC.

This CDR3 reads CASSLEARPSEQFF. The CDR3 DNA reads TGCGCCAGCAGCTTGGAAGCCCGTCCAAGTGAGCAGTTCTTC. The chain carries TRBV5-1 and TRBJ2-1; D gene unclear. V was clipped by 0 bases and J by 9 bases, with 13 bases between them. Germline V gene lookup returns CDR1 SGHRS and CDR2 YFSETQ. The CDR3 spans 14 residues.

This chain connects TRBV5-6 to TRBJ2-3, with 7 bases lining up with TRBD2. This CDR3 region has 15 residues. Germline loops: CDR1 SGHDT, CDR2 YYEEEE. Losses at the gene ends were 4 bases for V and 8 bases for J; bases not matched to a gene: 13. The CDR3 is CASSGPGGSKGTQYF. The CDR3, as DNA: TGTGCCAGCAGCGGCCCCGGGGGGTCTAAAGGTACGCAGTATTTT.

The chain recombines TRBV7-2 with TRBJ2-7; TRBD2 aligns across 8 bases. Per the germline V gene, CDR1 is SGHTA and CDR2 is FQGNSA. This CDR3 has 16 residues. V gave up 0 bases and J gave up 5 bases; unmatched junction bases: 9. The CDR3 bases are TGTGCCAGCAGCTTAGCGGGACTAGGGGCCTACAACGAGCAGTACTTC. This encodes CASSLAGLGAYNEQYF.

This clone appeared a few times. This chain connects TRBV5-4 to TRBJ2-2, with TRBD1 identical over 9 bases. The germline V gene has CDR1 SGHNT and CDR2 YYREEE (reference sequence). The junction had 6 bases not matched to a gene; V was cut back by 4 bases and J by 5 bases. There are 15 residues in the CDR3. Here the CDR3 DNA reads TGTGCCAGCAGCGCGGGACAGGGAGGGACCGGGGAGCTGTTTTTT. It specifies CASSAGQGGTGELFF.

The rearrangement joins TRBV18 to TRBJ1-3; the D is unclear. The CDR3 is made up of 10 amino acids. V was shortened by 10 bases and J by 9 bases, with 10 bases between the two germline ends. Per the germline V gene, CDR1 is KGHSH and CDR2 is LQKENI. CDR3 DNA sequence: TGTGCCAATGCCGGTCCCACCATATATTTT. Its protein product is CANAGPTIYF.

The chain uses TRBV14 and TRBJ1-2, with D unclear. Trimming stripped 0 bases from V and 5 bases from J, with 10 bases between. CDR3 length: 14 residues. Germline V gene lookup returns CDR1 SGHDN and CDR2 FVKESK. The DNA for the CDR3 is TGTGCCAGCAGCCAAGATCTGGGAGGGTATGGCTACACCTTC. It translates to CASSQDLGGYGYTF.

This clone has only one observation. This rearrangement joins TRBV24-1 to TRBJ2-1; 9 positions match TRBD2. CDR3 size: 16 residues. Trimming cost V 3 bases and J 3 bases; bases outside gene matches: 5. The germline CDR1 and CDR2 sequences are KGHDR and SFDVKD. The CDR3 nucleotides read TGTGCCACCAGTGATATTAGCGGGGGCCTCTACAATGAGCAGTTCTTC. This codes for CATSDISGGLYNEQFF.

This chain links TRBV4-1 with TRBJ2-5, with a tentative D call TRBD2 (5 bases). Germline lookup yields CDR1 MGHRA and CDR2 YSYEKL. Trimming removed 3 bases at V and 5 bases at J, with 10 bases between. CDR3 length: 13 amino acids. The DNA for the CDR3 is TGCGCCAGCAGCCAGAGGGCCCGGGAGACCCAGTACTTC. Translation: CASSQRARETQYF.

V gene TRBV30 combines with J gene TRBJ1-4; D remains unclear. The germline V and J ends were trimmed by 5 bases and 8 bases, with 15 bases remaining between them. Germline values: CDR1 GTSNPN, CDR2 SVGIG (reference sequence). CDR3 length: 13 amino acids. CDR3 region: CAWGISGAEKLFF. The CDR3 DNA reads TGTGCCTGGGGGATATCCGGAGCGGAAAAACTGTTTTTT.

This clone was seen a handful of times. The rearrangement joins TRBV19 to TRBJ1-1, with a tentative D call TRBD1 (5 bases). V lost 10 bases and J 1 base, leaving 16 bases between the germline ends. The CDR3 is 14 amino acids. Germline CDR1 reads LNHDA; CDR2 reads SQIVND (reference sequence). The CDR3 coding sequence is TGTGCCACCAGACTAGGGGCGGAGAACACTGAAGCTTTCTTT. Translated, it gives CATRLGAENTEAFF.

The count of this clone is one. CDR3 DNA sequence: TGTGCCAGCAGGGCGTCAAGGGGGGGACTCAACGAGCAGTACTTC. Translating gives CASRASRGGLNEQYF. The rearrangement uses TRBV6-5 and TRBJ2-7; maybe TRBD2 (7 bases). The ends were cut back, 6 bases at V and 5 bases at J, with 20 bases in the middle. CDR1 MNHEY and CDR2 SVGAGI come from the germline V gene. The CDR3 totals 15 residues.

This chain links TRBV4-3 with TRBJ2-7, with no clear D. The V end was cut by 3 bases, the J end by 3 bases, with 15 bases between. There are 15 residues in the CDR3. CDR1 and CDR2 from the germline V gene are LGHNA and YSLEER. CDR3 amino acids: CASSQAAHGVYEQYF. As DNA, the CDR3 is TGCGCCAGCAGCCAGGCGGCACACGGCGTCTACGAGCAGTACTTC.

The V and J genes are TRBV19 and TRBJ1-1; maybe TRBD1 (6 bases). V gave up 6 bases and J gave up 5 bases, with 16 bases separating them. Germline CDR1 LNHDA, CDR2 SQIVND (reference sequence). The CDR3 extends over 14 amino acids. The DNA of the CDR3 is TGTGCCAGTAGGAACAGGGTAAGCCGGACTGAAGCTTTCTTT. Protein product: CASRNRVSRTEAFF.

The V call is TRBV19, the J call TRBJ2-4, with TRBD1 matching over 7 bases. V shed 3 bases, J shed 5 bases, and the junction held 13 bases outside the gene matches. This CDR3 has 17 residues. The germline V gene encodes CDR1 LNHDA and CDR2 SQIVND (reference sequence). The CDR3 nucleotides read TGTGCCAGTAGTATCCGACAGGGAATGGATCATCAAAACATTCAGTACTTC. Amino acid sequence: CASSIRQGMDHQNIQYF.

This rearrangement joins TRBV30 to TRBJ1-4; D gene ambiguous. The CDR3 is 13 amino acids. V was cut by 3 bases and J by 8 bases, with 13 bases left in between. In germline, CDR1 is GTSNPN, CDR2 SVGIG (reference sequence). The CDR3 spells CAWSVTSREKLFF. DNA for the CDR3: TGTGCCTGGAGCGTTACCTCCAGGGAAAAACTGTTTTTT. The variable domain in full, with the rest retrieved from reference TRBV30 and TRBJ1-4, is SQTIHQWPATLVQPVGSPLSLECTVEGTSNPNLYWYRQAAGRGLQLLFYSVGIGQISSEVPQNLSASRPQDRQFILSSKKLLLSDSGFYLCAWSVTSREKLFFGSGTQLSVL.

The CDR3 is CSVGTGGGYTF. For the CDR3, the DNA is TGCAGCGTGGGGACAGGGGGTGGCTACACCTTC. The rearrangement joins TRBV29-1 to TRBJ1-2; 11 positions match TRBD1. V shed 6 bases, J shed 7 bases, and the junction held 1 base outside the gene matches. The V gene's germline CDR1 is SQVTM and CDR2 ANQGSEA. The CDR3 is 11 residues long.

The CDR3 sequence: CASSLMRGGSVSGNTIYF. CDR3 in DNA: TGTGCCAGCAGTCTGATGAGGGGAGGTTCTGTCTCTGGAAACACCATATATTTT. V and J are TRBV11-2 and TRBJ1-3; TRBD1 might be the D (5 bases). CDR1 and CDR2 (germline): SGHAT, FQNNGV. Trimming shortened V by 6 bases and J by 0 bases, and 21 bases separated the two germline ends. CDR3 length equals 18 residues.

There are a few counts of this clone. V gene TRBV29-1 combines with J gene TRBJ2-2; TRBD1 agrees at 7 bases. The germline V gene has CDR1 SQVTM and CDR2 ANQGSEA. Trimming removed 4 bases from V and 1 base from J; junction bases left unmatched: 6. This CDR3 region has 15 residues. The DNA of the CDR3 is TGCAGCGTTGGATCCGGGACAGTGAACACCGGGGAGCTGTTTTTT. This encodes CSVGSGTVNTGELFF.